This TCR beta chain was identified in a study of blood T cell repertoires in COVID-19. This CDR3 contains 16 residues. V lost 2 bases and J 0 bases, leaving 14 bases between the germline ends. TCRdb keeps only in-frame clones here, not all; method: immunoSEQ multiplex PCR. The sample consists of over 100,000 clones, 80% to 85% of them appearing once. The chain recombines TRBV6-7 with TRBJ2-7, with D possibly matching TRBD2 (7 bases). TRBV6-7 qualifies as an ORF whose function is uncertain. The sequenced material came from PBMCs or T cells enriched from blood (not recorded which). The sequence derives from a woman aged 25 to 39 who had recovered from COVID-19. The CDR3: CASSYGQGGGSYEQYF. CDR3 coding DNA: TGTGCCAGCAGTTACGGGCAGGGAGGGGGCTCCTACGAGCAGTACTTC.